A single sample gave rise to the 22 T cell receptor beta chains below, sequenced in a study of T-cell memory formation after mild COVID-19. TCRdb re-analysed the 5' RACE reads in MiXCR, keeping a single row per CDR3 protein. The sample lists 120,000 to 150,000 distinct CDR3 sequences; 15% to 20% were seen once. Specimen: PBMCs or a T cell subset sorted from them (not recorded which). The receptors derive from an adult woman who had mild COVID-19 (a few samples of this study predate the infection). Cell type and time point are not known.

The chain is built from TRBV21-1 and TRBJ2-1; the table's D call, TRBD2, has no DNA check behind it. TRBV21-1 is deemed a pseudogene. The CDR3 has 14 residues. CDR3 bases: TGTGCCAGCAGCAAAGTGTCTAGCGGCCCCACTTGGTTCTTC. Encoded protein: CASSKVSSGPTWFF.

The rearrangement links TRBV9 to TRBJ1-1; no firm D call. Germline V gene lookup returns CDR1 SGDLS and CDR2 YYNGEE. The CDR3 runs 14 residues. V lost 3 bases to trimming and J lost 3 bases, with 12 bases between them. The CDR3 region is CASSGGITDTEAFF. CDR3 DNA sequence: TGTGCCAGCAGCGGCGGGATCACAGACACTGAAGCTTTCTTT.

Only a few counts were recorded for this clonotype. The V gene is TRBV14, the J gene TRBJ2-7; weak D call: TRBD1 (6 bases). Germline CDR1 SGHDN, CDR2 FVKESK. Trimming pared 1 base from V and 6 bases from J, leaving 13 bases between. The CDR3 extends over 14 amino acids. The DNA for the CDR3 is TGTGCCAGCAGCCAAGTTTTTACAGGGTCCGAGCAGTACTTC. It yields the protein CASSQVFTGSEQYF.

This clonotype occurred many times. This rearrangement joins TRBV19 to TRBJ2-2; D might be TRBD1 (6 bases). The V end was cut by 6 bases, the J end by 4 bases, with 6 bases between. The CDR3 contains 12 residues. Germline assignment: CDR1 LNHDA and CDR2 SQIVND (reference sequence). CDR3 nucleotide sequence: TGTGCCAGTAGGGGGGCCACCGGGGAGCTGTTTTTT. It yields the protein CASRGATGELFF.

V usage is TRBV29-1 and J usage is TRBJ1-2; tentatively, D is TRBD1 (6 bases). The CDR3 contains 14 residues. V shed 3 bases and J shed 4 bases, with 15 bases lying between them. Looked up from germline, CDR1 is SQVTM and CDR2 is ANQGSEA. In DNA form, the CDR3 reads TGCAGCGTTGAGGGCAGGGGCCGGTTCTATGGCTACACCTTC. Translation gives CSVEGRGRFYGYTF.

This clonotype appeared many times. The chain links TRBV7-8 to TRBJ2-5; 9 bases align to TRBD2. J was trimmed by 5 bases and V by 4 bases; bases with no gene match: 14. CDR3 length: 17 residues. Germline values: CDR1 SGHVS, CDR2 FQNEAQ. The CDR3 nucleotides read TGTGCCAGCAGCTCGACAGCCTGGCGGGAGGGCCGTGAGACCCAGTACTTC. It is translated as CASSSTAWREGRETQYF.

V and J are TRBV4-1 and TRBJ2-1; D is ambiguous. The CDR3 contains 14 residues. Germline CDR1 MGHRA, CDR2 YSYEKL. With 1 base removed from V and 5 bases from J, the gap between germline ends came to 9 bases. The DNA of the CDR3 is TGCGCCAGCAGCCAAGTATATAGGGACAATGAGCAGTTCTTC. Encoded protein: CASSQVYRDNEQFF.

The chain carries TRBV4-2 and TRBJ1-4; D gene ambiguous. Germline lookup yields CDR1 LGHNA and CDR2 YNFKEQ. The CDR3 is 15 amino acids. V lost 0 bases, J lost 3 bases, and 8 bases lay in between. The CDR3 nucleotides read TGTGCCAGCAGCCAAGATCGTGGGGCTAATGAAAAACTGTTTTTT. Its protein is CASSQDRGANEKLFF.

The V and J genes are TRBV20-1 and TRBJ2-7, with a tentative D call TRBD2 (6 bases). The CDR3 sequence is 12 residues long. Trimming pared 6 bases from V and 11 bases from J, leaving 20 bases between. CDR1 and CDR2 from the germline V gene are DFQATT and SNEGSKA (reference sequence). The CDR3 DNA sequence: TGCAGTGCCGTTATGGGGAGGAGGCAGGAGTACTTC. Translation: CSAVMGRRQEYF.

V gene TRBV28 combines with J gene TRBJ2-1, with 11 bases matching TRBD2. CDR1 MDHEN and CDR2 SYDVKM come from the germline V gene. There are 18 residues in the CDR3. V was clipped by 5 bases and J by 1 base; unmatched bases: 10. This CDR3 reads CASSPTRLAGGSYNEQFF. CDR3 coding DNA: TGTGCCAGCAGTCCCACCCGGCTAGCGGGAGGATCCTACAATGAGCAGTTCTTC.

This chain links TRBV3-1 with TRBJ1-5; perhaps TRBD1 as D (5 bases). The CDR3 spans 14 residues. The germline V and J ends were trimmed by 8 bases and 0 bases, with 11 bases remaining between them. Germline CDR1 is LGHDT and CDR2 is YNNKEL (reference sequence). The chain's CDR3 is CASSRGGSNQPQHF. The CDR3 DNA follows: TGTGCCAGCTCACGGGGGGGTAGCAATCAGCCCCAGCATTTT.

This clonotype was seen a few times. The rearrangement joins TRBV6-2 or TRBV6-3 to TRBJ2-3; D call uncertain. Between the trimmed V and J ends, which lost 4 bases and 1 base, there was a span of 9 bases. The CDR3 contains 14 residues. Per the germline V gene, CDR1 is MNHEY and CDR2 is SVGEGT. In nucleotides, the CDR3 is TGTGCCAGCAGTTTACTAAGGGGCACAGATACGCAGTATTTT. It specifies CASSLLRGTDTQYF.

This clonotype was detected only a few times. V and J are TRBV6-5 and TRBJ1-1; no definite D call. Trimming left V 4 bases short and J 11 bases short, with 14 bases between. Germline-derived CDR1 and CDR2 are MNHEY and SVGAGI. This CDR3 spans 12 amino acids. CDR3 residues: CASSSPPSVAFF. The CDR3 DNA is TGTGCCAGCAGTTCCCCCCCCTCTGTTGCTTTCTTT.

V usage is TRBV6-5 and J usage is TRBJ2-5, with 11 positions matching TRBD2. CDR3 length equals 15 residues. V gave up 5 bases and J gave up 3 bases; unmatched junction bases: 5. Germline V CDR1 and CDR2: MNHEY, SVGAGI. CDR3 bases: TGTGCCAGCAGTCCCGGGACTAGCGGTAAAGAGACCCAGTACTTC. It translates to CASSPGTSGKETQYF.

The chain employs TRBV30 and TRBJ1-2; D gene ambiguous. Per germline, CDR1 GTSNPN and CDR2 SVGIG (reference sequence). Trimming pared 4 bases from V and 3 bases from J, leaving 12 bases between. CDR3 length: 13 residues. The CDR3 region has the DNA TGTGCCTGGAACCCGGTGCCCTACTATGGCTACACCTTC. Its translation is CAWNPVPYYGYTF.

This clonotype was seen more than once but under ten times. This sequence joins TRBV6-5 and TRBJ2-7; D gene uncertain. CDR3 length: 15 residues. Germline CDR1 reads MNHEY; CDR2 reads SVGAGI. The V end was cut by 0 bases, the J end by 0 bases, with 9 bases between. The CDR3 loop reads CASSYSMYSSYEQYF. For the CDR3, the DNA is TGTGCCAGCAGTTACTCGATGTACAGCTCCTACGAGCAGTACTTC.

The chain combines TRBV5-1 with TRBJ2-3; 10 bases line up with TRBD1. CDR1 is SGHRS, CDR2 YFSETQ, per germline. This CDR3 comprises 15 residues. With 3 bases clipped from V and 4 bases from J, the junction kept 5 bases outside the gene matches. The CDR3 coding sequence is TGCGCCAGCAGCTCCACGGGACAGGGGCCAGATACGCAGTATTTT. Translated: CASSSTGQGPDTQYF.

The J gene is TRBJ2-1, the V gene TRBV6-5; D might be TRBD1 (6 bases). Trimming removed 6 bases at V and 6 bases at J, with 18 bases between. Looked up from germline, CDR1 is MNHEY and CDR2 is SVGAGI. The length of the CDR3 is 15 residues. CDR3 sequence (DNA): TGTGCCAGCAGCTCAGGGGACACCTTTGGCAATGAGCAGTTCTTC. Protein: CASSSGDTFGNEQFF.

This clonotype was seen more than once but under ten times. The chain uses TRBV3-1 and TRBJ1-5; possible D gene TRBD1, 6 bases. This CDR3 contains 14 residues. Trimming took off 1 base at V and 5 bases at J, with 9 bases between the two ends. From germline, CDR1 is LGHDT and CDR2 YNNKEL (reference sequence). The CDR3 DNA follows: TGTGCCAGCAGCCAAGCAGGGGCTCATCAGCCCCAGCATTTT. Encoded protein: CASSQAGAHQPQHF. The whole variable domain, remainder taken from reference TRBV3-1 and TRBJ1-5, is DTAVSQTPKYLVTQMGNDKSIKCEQNLGHDTMYWYKQDSKKFLKIMFSYNNKELIINETVPNRFSPKSPDKAHLNLHINSLELGDSAVYFCASSQAGAHQPQHFGDGTRLSIL.

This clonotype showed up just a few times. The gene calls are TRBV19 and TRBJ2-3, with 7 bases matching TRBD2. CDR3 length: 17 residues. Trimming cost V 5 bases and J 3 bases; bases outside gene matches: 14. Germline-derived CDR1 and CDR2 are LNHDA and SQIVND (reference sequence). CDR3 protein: CASSPASGSGLTDTQYF. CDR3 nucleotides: TGTGCCAGTAGTCCCGCCTCTGGTAGCGGGTTGACAGATACGCAGTATTTT.

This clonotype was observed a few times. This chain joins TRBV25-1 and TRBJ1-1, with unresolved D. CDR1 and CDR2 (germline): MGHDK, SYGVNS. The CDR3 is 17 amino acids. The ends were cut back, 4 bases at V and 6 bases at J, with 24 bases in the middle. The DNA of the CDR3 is TGTGCCAGCAGTGGCCCGCACTGGGCATTACAGTCGGCTGAAGCTTTCTTT. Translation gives CASSGPHWALQSAEAFF. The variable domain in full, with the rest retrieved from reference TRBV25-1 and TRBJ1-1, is EADIYQTPRYLVIGTGKKITLECSQTMGHDKMYWYQQDPGMELHLIHYSYGVNSTEKGDLSSESTVSRIRTEHFPLTLESARPSHTSQYLCASSGPHWALQSAEAFFGQGTRLTVV.

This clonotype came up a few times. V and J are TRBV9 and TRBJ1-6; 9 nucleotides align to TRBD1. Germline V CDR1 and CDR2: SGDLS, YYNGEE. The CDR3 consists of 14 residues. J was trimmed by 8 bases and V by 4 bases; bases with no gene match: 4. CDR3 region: CASSTTGGDSPLHF. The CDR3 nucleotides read TGTGCCAGCAGCACTACAGGGGGCGATTCACCCCTCCACTTT. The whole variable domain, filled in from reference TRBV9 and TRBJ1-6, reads DSGVTQTPKHLITATGQRVTLRCSPRSGDLSVYWYQQSLDQGLQFLIQYYNGEERAKGNILERFSAQQFPDLHSELNLSSLELGDSALYFCASSTTGGDSPLHFGNGTRLTVT.